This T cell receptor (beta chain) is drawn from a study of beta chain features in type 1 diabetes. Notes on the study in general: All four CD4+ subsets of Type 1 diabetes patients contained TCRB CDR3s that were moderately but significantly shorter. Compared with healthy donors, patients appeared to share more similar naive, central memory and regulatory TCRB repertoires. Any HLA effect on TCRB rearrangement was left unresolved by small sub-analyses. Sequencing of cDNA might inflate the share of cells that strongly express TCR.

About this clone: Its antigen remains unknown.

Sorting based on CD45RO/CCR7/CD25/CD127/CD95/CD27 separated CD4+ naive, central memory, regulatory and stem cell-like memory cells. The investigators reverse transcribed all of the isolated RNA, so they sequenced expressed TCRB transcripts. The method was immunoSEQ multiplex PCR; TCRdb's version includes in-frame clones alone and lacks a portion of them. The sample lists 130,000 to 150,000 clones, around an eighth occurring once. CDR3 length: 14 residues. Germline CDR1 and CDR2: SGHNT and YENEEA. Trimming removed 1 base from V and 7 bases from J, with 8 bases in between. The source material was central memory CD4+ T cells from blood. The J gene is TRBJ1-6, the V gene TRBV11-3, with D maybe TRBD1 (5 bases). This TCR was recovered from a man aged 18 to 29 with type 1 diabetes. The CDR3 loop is CASSLAGANSPLHF. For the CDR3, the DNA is TGTGCCAGCAGCTTAGCCGGGGCAAATTCACCCCTCCACTTT.